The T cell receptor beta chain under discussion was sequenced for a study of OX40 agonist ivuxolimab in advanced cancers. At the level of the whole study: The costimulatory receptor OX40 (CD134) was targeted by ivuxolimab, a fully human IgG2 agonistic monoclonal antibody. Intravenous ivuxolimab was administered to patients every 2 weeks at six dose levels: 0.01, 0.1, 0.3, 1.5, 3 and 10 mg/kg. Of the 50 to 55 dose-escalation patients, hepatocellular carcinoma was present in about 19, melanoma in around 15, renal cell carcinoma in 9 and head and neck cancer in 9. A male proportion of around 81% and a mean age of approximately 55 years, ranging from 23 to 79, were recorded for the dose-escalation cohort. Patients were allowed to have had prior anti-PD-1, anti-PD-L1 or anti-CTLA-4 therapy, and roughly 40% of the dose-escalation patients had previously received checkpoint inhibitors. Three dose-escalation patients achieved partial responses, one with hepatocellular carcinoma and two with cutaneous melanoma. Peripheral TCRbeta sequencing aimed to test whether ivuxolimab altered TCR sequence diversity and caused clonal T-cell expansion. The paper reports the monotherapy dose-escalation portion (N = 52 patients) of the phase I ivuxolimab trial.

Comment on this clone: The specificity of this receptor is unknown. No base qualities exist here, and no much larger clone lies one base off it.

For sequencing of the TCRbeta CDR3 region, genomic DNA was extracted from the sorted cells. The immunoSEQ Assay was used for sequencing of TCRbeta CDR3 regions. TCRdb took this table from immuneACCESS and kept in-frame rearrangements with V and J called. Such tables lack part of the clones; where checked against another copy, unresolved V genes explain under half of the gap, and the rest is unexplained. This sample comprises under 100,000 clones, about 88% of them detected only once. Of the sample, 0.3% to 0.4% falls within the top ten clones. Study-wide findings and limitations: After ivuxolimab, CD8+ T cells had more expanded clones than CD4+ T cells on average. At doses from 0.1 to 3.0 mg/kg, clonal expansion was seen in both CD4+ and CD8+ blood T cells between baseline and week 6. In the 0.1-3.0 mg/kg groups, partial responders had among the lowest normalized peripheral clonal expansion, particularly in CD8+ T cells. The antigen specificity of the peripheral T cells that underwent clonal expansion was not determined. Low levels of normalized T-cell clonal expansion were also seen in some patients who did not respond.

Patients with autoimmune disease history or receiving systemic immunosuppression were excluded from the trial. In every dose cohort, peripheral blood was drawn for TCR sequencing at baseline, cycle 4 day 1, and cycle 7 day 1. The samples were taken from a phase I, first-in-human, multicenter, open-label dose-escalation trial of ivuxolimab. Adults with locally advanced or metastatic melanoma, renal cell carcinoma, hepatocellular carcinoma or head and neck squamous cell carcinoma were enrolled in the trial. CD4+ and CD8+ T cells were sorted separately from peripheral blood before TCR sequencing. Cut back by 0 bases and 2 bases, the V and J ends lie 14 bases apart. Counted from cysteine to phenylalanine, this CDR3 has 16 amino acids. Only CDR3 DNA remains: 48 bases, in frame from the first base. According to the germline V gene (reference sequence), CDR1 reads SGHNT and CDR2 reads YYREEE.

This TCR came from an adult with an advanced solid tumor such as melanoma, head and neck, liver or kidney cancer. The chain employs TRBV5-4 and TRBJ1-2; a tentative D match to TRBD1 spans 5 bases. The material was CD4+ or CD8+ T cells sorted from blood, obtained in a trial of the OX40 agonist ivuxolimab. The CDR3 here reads CASSLGTQGRNYGYTF. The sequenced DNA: TGTGCCAGCAGCTTGGGAACTCAGGGACGCAACTATGGCTACACCTTC.